Listed below are T cell receptor beta chains from one sample, sequenced in a study of cytomegalovirus exposure and HLA in healthy donors. The protocol was immunoSEQ multiplex PCR, while the TCRdb copy is restricted to in-frame clones and leaves out a portion. The sample carries over 150,000 clones, less than 90% recorded once. Input material: PBMCs. These receptor sequences come from a boy between 2 and 10 years old in good health and CMV-seronegative. The CDR3 runs from the conserved cysteine through the conserved F or W. The order of the fields is CDR3 protein, D gene, J gene, V gene. A D gene is named only where the DNA matches it firmly.

cdr3_aa: CASSLAGTGVHYGYTF
d_call: TRBD1
j_call: TRBJ1-2
v_call: TRBV7-9

cdr3_aa: CASSAGGSYEQYF
d_call: -
j_call: TRBJ2-7
v_call: TRBV27

cdr3_aa: CATLNTGELFF
d_call: -
j_call: TRBJ2-2
v_call: TRBV19

cdr3_aa: CASPGTSGTETQYF
d_call: TRBD2
j_call: TRBJ2-5
v_call: TRBV2

cdr3_aa: CASRLFGTDRYGYTF
d_call: TRBD1
j_call: TRBJ1-2
v_call: TRBV27

cdr3_aa: CASSLGGQSGANVLTF
d_call: -
j_call: TRBJ2-6
v_call: TRBV18

cdr3_aa: CASSSLTGEDEKLFF
d_call: TRBD1
j_call: TRBJ1-4
v_call: TRBV5-1

cdr3_aa: CASRGQTNTGELFF
d_call: TRBD1
j_call: TRBJ2-2
v_call: TRBV4-1

cdr3_aa: CSVVSGYEQYF
d_call: -
j_call: TRBJ2-7
v_call: TRBV29-1

cdr3_aa: CASSPPGPGQGAGEAFF
d_call: TRBD1
j_call: TRBJ1-1
v_call: TRBV7-9

cdr3_aa: CASSVRREKRSGNTIYF
d_call: -
j_call: TRBJ1-3
v_call: TRBV9

cdr3_aa: CASSLGTSGSFDTQYF
d_call: TRBD2
j_call: TRBJ2-3
v_call: TRBV5-1

cdr3_aa: CASSYFKGQYEQYF
d_call: -
j_call: TRBJ2-7
v_call: TRBV6-6

cdr3_aa: CASSPEYNEQFF
d_call: -
j_call: TRBJ2-1
v_call: TRBV18

cdr3_aa: CASSPQGGGYSRSTEAFF
d_call: TRBD1
j_call: TRBJ1-1
v_call: TRBV18

cdr3_aa: CASSLDRVNTGELFF
d_call: TRBD1
j_call: TRBJ2-2
v_call: TRBV7-6

cdr3_aa: CSVGMRLTYNEQFF
d_call: -
j_call: TRBJ2-1
v_call: TRBV29-1

cdr3_aa: CASSLKRETSYNEQFF
d_call: -
j_call: TRBJ2-1
v_call: TRBV2

cdr3_aa: CASSPLGRGSNTEAFF
d_call: -
j_call: TRBJ1-1
v_call: TRBV18

cdr3_aa: CASSSEGPDTQYF
d_call: -
j_call: TRBJ2-3
v_call: TRBV7-9

cdr3_aa: CATSRDRAEETQYF
d_call: -
j_call: TRBJ2-5
v_call: TRBV15

cdr3_aa: CASSIRGGAGVYNEQFF
d_call: TRBD2
j_call: TRBJ2-1
v_call: TRBV19

cdr3_aa: CSSGGETQYF
d_call: -
j_call: TRBJ2-5
v_call: TRBV20-1